A single sample gave rise to the 23 T cell receptor beta chains below, sequenced in a study of a mutant IDH1 vaccine in newly diagnosed glioma. Generated by immunoSEQ multiplex PCR, the TCRdb table keeps only in-frame clones and is missing some. The repertoire holds tens of thousands of clones, with 80% to 95% as singletons. Time point: baseline, week 1 (first vaccination visit). Treatment denoted: pre-vaccination baseline after standard-of-care therapy. The starting material was PBMCs, obtained from a glioma patient treated with radiotherapy, temozolomide or both. The receptors here all came from a man between 50 and 59 years old with glioma.

The V gene is TRBV5-1, the J gene TRBJ2-3; 8 bases fit TRBD2. Germline assignment: CDR1 SGHRS and CDR2 YFSETQ. CDR3 length equals 15 residues. The ends lost 2 bases at V and 5 bases at J; junction bases unmatched: 7. In DNA form, the CDR3 reads TGCGCCAGCAGCTTTAGCGGGACCTCGGGAGATACGCAGTATTTT. Translated, it gives CASSFSGTSGDTQYF.

The chain has TRBV18 and TRBJ2-7; possibly TRBD1 for D (5 bases). The CDR3 is 14 residues long. Trimming shortened V by 5 bases and J by 5 bases, and 16 bases separated the two germline ends. The germline CDR1 and CDR2 sequences are KGHSH and LQKENI. CDR3 nucleotides: TGTGCCAGCTCAGCCGATAGGGGCGGCAACGAGCAGTACTTC. Translation gives CASSADRGGNEQYF.

In its sample, this clone was seen a few times. The genes are TRBV14 and TRBJ1-6; 9 bases align to TRBD1. The CDR3 is 15 residues long. CDR1 is SGHDN, CDR2 FVKESK, per germline. The ends lost 3 bases at V and 10 bases at J; junction bases unmatched: 7. CDR3 region: CASSHRVTGGSPLHF. The DNA for the CDR3 is TGTGCCAGCAGCCACAGGGTGACAGGGGGGTCACCCCTCCACTTT.

The chain joins TRBV7-8 to TRBJ1-2; D call uncertain. Germline V gene data show CDR1 as SGHVS and CDR2 as FQNEAQ. The CDR3 is made up of 18 amino acids. Trimming removed 5 bases from V and 2 bases from J, with 24 bases in between. DNA of the CDR3: TGTGCCAGCAGCCCAAGCCCCCGGGCCCCCGAGCTCAACTATGGCTACACCTTC. The encoded protein is CASSPSPRAPELNYGYTF.

This clone has just a few counts. V and J are TRBV29-1 and TRBJ1-1; 7 bases fit TRBD1. Germline V CDR1 and CDR2: SQVTM, ANQGSEA. The CDR3 length is 12 residues. Losses at the gene ends were 6 bases for V and 0 bases for J; bases not matched to a gene: 1. In DNA form, the CDR3 reads TGCAGCGTGGGACAGATGAACACTGAAGCTTTCTTT. This encodes CSVGQMNTEAFF.

V is TRBV5-1 and J is TRBJ2-7; 8 bases agree with TRBD1. The CDR3 is made up of 15 amino acids. Germline V gene data show CDR1 as SGHRS and CDR2 as YFSETQ. Germline trimming cut 5 bases from V and 7 bases from J; bases unmatched to any gene: 14. The CDR3 loop reads CASSRTGTGDLEQYF. The CDR3 coding sequence is TGCGCCAGCAGTAGAACCGGGACAGGTGATTTAGAGCAGTACTTC.

V is TRBV27 and J is TRBJ2-1; no reliable D call. V shed 5 bases and J shed 0 bases, with 14 bases lying between them. The V gene's germline CDR1 is MNHEY and CDR2 SMNVEV (reference sequence). There are 16 residues in the CDR3. The CDR3 region is CASSPWASSSYNEQFF. CDR3 nucleotides: TGTGCCAGCAGTCCGTGGGCCTCTAGCTCCTACAATGAGCAGTTCTTC.

Here the CDR3 reads CASSVEQGYGYTF. DNA of the CDR3: TGTGCCAGCAGCGTAGAACAAGGGTATGGCTACACCTTC. The chain links TRBV9 to TRBJ1-2; D unclear. V lost 0 bases and J 5 bases, leaving 8 bases between the germline ends. CDR1 and CDR2 from the germline V gene are SGDLS and YYNGEE. This CDR3 region has 13 residues.

V is TRBV9 and J is TRBJ2-1, with D hard to call. CDR3 length: 14 residues. Per germline, CDR1 SGDLS and CDR2 YYNGEE. Trimming removed 0 bases from V and 5 bases from J, with 9 bases in between. The CDR3 nucleotides read TGTGCCAGCAGCGTAGATGGCCGGGACAATGAGCAGTTCTTC. It is translated as CASSVDGRDNEQFF.

The V call is TRBV6-1, the J call TRBJ2-5; 9 bases map to TRBD1. Germline V gives CDR1 MNHNS, CDR2 SASEGT. The CDR3 extends over 19 amino acids. V trimming: 2 bases; J trimming: 4 bases; junction bases outside the gene matches: 17. CDR3 amino acids: CASSESTGGATYPRETQYF. In DNA, the CDR3 is TGTGCCAGCAGTGAAAGTACAGGGGGCGCGACATACCCAAGAGAGACCCAGTACTTC.

Turning to this clone: The germline gene is not matched at one end of the junction; a read error may be the cause. The rearrangement links TRBV27 to TRBJ2-5, with D tentatively TRBD2 (6 bases). The CDR3 is 12 residues long. The germline CDR1 and CDR2 sequences are MNHEY and SMNVEV (reference sequence). As DNA, the CDR3 is TGTGCGAGCACCGATGGGGGGGAGACCCAGTACTTC. Translating gives CASTDGGETQYF.

The chain uses TRBV27 and TRBJ2-7, with unresolved D. V was pared by 0 bases and J by 0 bases, with 12 bases between. The CDR3 has 16 residues. The germline CDR1 and CDR2 sequences are MNHEY and SMNVEV (reference sequence). The CDR3 DNA is TGTGCCAGCAGTTTATCTTGGGGTTCCCGCTCCTACGAGCAGTACTTC. Translated: CASSLSWGSRSYEQYF.

This clone was seen just once. This chain links TRBV5-1 with TRBJ2-3; D gene uncertain. Trimming took 4 bases from V and 4 from J, leaving 10 bases between them. This CDR3 is 13 amino acids long. Germline V gene data show CDR1 as SGHRS and CDR2 as YFSETQ. CDR3 sequence: CASSLYSSDTQYF. The CDR3 DNA reads TGCGCCAGCAGCCTTTACAGCTCAGATACGCAGTATTTT. The whole variable domain, filled in from reference TRBV5-1 and TRBJ2-3, reads KAGVTQTPRYLIKTRGQQVTLSCSPISGHRSVSWYQQTPGQGLQFLFEYFSETQRNKGNFPGRFSGRQFSNSRSEMNVSTLELGDSALYLCASSLYSSDTQYFGPGTRLTVL.

This sequence joins TRBV7-2 and TRBJ2-7; unclear D gene. This CDR3 has 13 amino acids. Trimming left V 4 bases short and J 6 bases short, with 13 bases between. Germline V gives CDR1 SGHTA, CDR2 FQGNSA. CDR3 nucleotides: TGTGCCAGCAGCTCTAGGCAGTCCGGCGAGCAGTACTTC. It translates to CASSSRQSGEQYF.

This chain uses TRBV29-1 with TRBJ2-3; D not resolved. Trimming removed 8 bases from V and 0 bases from J, with 3 bases in between. CDR3 size: 10 residues. Germline V lookup: CDR1 SQVTM, CDR2 ANQGSEA. The CDR3 region is CSTSTDTQYF. The CDR3 nucleotides read TGCAGCACTAGCACAGATACGCAGTATTTT.

The rearrangement joins TRBV2 to TRBJ1-1, with 7 bases aligning to TRBD1. V gave up 10 bases and J gave up 2 bases; unmatched junction bases: 10. Germline V gene lookup returns CDR1 SNHLY and CDR2 FYNNEI. This CDR3 region has 14 residues. CDR3 bases: TGTGCCATCGGAGGACAGGCGAGAAACACTGAAGCTTTCTTT. This translates into CAIGGQARNTEAFF.

By share, this clone ranks as medium-sized. The chain uses TRBV19 and TRBJ1-1, with D uncertain. Trimming left V 4 bases short and J 0 bases short, with 9 bases between. CDR3 length equals 14 residues. Germline CDR1 LNHDA, CDR2 SQIVND (reference sequence). The CDR3 nucleotides read TGTGCCAGTAGTAAGACTGCCATGAACACTGAAGCTTTCTTT. Its translation is CASSKTAMNTEAFF.

The chain employs TRBV27 and TRBJ2-3; 9 bases map to TRBD2. The CDR3 spans 18 residues. With 5 bases clipped from V and 9 bases from J, the junction kept 21 bases outside the gene matches. Germline values: CDR1 MNHEY, CDR2 SMNVEV (reference sequence). Here the CDR3 DNA reads TGTGCCAGCAGTCCCACACGTCTGGCGCGGGAGGGATTAAAGACGCAGTATTTT. Translating gives CASSPTRLAREGLKTQYF.

V and J are TRBV14 and TRBJ1-3; D is unclear. This CDR3 region has 15 residues. Germline CDR1 and CDR2: SGHDN and FVKESK. V was clipped by 0 bases and J by 1 base, with 7 bases between them. The CDR3 loop is CASSQESLSGNTIYF. The DNA of the CDR3 is TGTGCCAGCAGCCAAGAGAGTTTATCTGGAAACACCATATATTTT.

The chain recombines TRBV4-1 with TRBJ2-2; D possibly matches TRBD1 or TRBD2 (6 bases each). Looked up from germline, CDR1 is MGHRA and CDR2 is YSYEKL. The V end was cut by 2 bases, the J end by 0 bases, with 22 bases between. The CDR3 contains 20 residues. Here the CDR3 reads CASSQSGLTGRSANTGELFF. The CDR3 bases are TGCGCCAGCAGCCAATCGGGTCTAACAGGGAGGTCGGCGAACACCGGGGAGCTGTTTTTT.

The chain couples TRBV28 to TRBJ2-7, with D unresolved. From germline, CDR1 is MDHEN and CDR2 SYDVKM. Between the trimmed V and J ends, which lost 3 bases and 3 bases, there was a span of 6 bases. This CDR3 has 12 residues. Here the CDR3 DNA reads TGTGCCAGCAGTTTGGACCTCTACGAGCAGTACTTC. Translated: CASSLDLYEQYF.

This sequence joins TRBV5-1 and TRBJ1-2; 10 nucleotides match TRBD1. There are 17 residues in the CDR3. V gave up 3 bases and J gave up 4 bases; unmatched junction bases: 12. Germline V gene sequence: CDR1 SGHRS, CDR2 YFSETQ. The CDR3 coding sequence is TGCGCCAGCAGCTCGGGCCGACAGGGGGCGCGGGTCTATGGCTACACCTTC. Translating it yields CASSSGRQGARVYGYTF.

The rearrangement uses TRBV20-1 and TRBJ1-4; D remains ambiguous. V was clipped by 3 bases and J by 4 bases, with 3 bases between them. Germline V CDR1 and CDR2: DFQATT, SNEGSKA (reference sequence). The CDR3 contains 11 residues. This chain's CDR3 is CSARYNEKLFF. The CDR3 DNA reads as TGCAGTGCTAGGTATAATGAAAAACTGTTTTTT.